This TCR beta chain stems from a study of OX40 agonist ivuxolimab in advanced cancers. Study-wide context: Patients in the trial were receiving intravenous ivuxolimab every 2 weeks, at doses of 0.01 to 10 mg/kg.

Deletions cut 0 bases from V and 7 bases from J, with 6 bases between. The CDR3 runs to 13 residues. Germline V gene data show CDR1 as SEHNR and CDR2 as FQNEAQ (reference sequence). No patient had autoimmune disease or received systemic immunosuppression. Regarding the study as a whole: CD4+ and CD8+ blood T cells expanded clonally by week 6 at 0.1 to 3.0 mg/kg.

About this clone itself: Its antigen remains unidentified.

Libraries were prepared by immunoSEQ multiplex PCR; TCRdb keeps only in-frame clonotypes and omits some of them. The sample lists under 70,000 clones, approximately 81% seen once, with roughly 4% in the top ten. This rearrangement joins TRBV7-9 to TRBJ1-4; maybe TRBD1 (5 bases). This clonotype was sampled from an adult with an advanced solid tumor such as melanoma, head and neck, liver or kidney cancer. The sequencing here drew on CD4+ or CD8+ T cells sorted from blood, taken in a trial of the OX40 agonist ivuxolimab. The CDR3 DNA reads as TGTGCCAGCAGCTTAGCAGGGGTTGAAAAACTGTTTTTT. Translated, it gives CASSLAGVEKLFF. Full variable domain (remainder filled in from reference TRBV7-9 and TRBJ1-4): DTGVSQNPRHKITKRGQNVTFRCDPISEHNRLYWYRQTLGQGPEFLTYFQNEAQLEKSRLLSDRFSAERPKGSFSTLEIQRTEQGDSAMYLCASSLAGVEKLFFGSGTQLSVL.